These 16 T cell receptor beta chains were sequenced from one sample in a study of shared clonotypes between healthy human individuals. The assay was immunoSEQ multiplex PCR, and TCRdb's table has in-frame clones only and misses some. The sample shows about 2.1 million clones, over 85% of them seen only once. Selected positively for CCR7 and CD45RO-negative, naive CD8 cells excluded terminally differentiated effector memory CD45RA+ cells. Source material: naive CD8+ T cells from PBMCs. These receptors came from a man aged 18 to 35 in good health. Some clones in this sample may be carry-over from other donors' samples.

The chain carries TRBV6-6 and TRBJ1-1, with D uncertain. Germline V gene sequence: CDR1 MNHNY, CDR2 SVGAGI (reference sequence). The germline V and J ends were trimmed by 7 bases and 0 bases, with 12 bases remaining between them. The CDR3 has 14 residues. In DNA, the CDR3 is TGTGCCAGCACCTGGGGATTAATGAACACTGAAGCTTTCTTT. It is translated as CASTWGLMNTEAFF.

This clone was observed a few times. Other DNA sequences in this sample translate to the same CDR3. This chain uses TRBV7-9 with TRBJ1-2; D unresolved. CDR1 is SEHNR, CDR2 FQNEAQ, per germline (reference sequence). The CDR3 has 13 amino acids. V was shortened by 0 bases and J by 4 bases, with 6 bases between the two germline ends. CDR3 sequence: CASSLAGGYGYTF. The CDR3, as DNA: TGTGCCAGCAGCTTAGCGGGAGGCTATGGCTACACCTTC.

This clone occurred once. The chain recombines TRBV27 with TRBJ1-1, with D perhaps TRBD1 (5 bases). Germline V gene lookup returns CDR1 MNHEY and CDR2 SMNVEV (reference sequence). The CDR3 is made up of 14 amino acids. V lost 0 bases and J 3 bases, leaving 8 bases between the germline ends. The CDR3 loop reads CASSLSRADTEAFF. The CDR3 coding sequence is TGTGCCAGCAGTTTATCCAGGGCGGACACTGAAGCTTTCTTT.

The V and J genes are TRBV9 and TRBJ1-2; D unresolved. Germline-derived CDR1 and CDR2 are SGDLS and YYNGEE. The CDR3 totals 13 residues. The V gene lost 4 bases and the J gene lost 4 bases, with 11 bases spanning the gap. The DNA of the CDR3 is TGTGCCAGCAGCCCTCTAGATCTCTATGGCTACACCTTC. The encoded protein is CASSPLDLYGYTF.

The CDR3 nucleotides are TGTGCCAGCAGTTTACCCCAAAGGGGGGGATACAATGAGCAGTTCTTC. Its protein is CASSLPQRGGYNEQFF. The rearrangement links TRBV27 to TRBJ2-1; TRBD2 might be the D (7 bases). This CDR3 spans 16 amino acids. Germline values: CDR1 MNHEY, CDR2 SMNVEV (reference sequence). Trimming removed 2 bases at V and 4 bases at J, with 15 bases between.

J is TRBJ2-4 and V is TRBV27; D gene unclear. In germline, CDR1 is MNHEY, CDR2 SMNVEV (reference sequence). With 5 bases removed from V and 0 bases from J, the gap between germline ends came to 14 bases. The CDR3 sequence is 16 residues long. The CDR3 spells CASSDAGFLAKNIQYF. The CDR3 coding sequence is TGTGCCAGCAGTGACGCTGGCTTCTTAGCCAAAAACATTCAGTACTTC.

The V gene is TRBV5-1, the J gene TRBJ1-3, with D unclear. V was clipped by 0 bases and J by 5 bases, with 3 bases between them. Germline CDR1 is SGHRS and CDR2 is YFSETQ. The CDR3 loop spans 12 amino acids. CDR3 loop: CASSLDRNTIYF. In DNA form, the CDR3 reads TGCGCCAGCAGCTTGGATAGAAACACCATATATTTT.

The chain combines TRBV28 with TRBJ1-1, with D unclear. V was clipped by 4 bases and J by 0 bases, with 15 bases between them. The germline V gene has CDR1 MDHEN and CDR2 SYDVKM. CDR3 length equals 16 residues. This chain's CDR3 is CASSSLALELNTEAFF. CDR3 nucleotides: TGTGCCAGCAGTTCCTTAGCCCTAGAATTGAACACTGAAGCTTTCTTT.

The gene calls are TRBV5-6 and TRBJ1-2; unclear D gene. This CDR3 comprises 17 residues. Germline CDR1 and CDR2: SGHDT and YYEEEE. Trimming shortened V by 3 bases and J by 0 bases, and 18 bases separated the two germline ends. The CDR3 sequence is CASSSPGYNGANYGYTF. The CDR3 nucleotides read TGTGCCAGCAGCTCCCCCGGCTATAACGGTGCTAACTATGGCTACACCTTC.

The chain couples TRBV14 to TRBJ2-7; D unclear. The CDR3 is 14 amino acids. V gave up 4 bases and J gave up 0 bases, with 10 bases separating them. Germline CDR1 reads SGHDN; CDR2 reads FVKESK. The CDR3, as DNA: TGTGCCAGCAGCCCAGACACAAACTCCTACGAGCAGTACTTC. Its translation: CASSPDTNSYEQYF.

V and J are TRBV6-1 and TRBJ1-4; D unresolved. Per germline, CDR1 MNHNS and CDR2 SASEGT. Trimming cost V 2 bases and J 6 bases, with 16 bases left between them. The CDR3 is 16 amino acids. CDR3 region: CASSEWWNSPYEKLFF. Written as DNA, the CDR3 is TGTGCCAGCAGTGAATGGTGGAACAGTCCCTATGAAAAACTGTTTTTT.

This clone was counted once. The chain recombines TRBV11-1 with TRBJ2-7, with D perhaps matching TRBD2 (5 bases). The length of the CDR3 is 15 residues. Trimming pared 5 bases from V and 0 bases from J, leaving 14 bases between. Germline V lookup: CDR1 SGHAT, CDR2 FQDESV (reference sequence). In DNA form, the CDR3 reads TGTGCCAGCAGCGGCCGGGCCGGGGACTCCTACGAGCAGTACTTC. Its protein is CASSGRAGDSYEQYF.

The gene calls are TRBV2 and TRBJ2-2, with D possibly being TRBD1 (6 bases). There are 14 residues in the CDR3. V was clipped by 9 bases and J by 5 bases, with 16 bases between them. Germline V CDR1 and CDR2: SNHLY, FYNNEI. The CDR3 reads CARRRDTSTGELFF. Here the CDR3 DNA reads TGTGCCAGAAGAAGGGACACCTCAACCGGGGAGCTGTTTTTT.

In DNA, the CDR3 is TGTGCCAGTAGGGCTAGACCCATCTCCTACAATGAGCAGTTCTTC. Translating it yields CASRARPISYNEQFF. This chain uses TRBV19 with TRBJ2-1; D unresolved. Trimming cost V 6 bases and J 0 bases, with 12 bases left between them. The CDR3 contains 15 residues. Germline V gene data show CDR1 as LNHDA and CDR2 as SQIVND (reference sequence).

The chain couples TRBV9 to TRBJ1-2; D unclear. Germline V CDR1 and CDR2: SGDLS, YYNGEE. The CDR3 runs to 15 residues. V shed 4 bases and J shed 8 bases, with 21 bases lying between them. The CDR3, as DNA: TGTGCCAGCAGCCCCCCCGTCGGTGCCCCTTACGGCTACACCTTC. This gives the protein CASSPPVGAPYGYTF.

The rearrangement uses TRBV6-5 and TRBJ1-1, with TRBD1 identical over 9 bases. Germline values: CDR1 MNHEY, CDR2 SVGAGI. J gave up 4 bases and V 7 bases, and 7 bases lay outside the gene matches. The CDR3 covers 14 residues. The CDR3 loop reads CASILDRGGTEAFF. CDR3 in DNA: TGTGCCAGCATCCTGGACAGGGGAGGCACTGAAGCTTTCTTT.